One and the same sample provided the 23 T cell receptor beta chains below, sequenced in a study of cytomegalovirus exposure and HLA in healthy donors. Primers for the PCR totalled 60 Vbeta and 13 Jbeta. Sequencing was performed with immunoSEQ multiplex PCR; in TCRdb, only in-frame clones are kept and a portion is missing. The sample holds approximately 190,000 clones, 84% seen once. Source material: PBMCs. These receptors all come from a woman in her forties or fifties in good health and CMV-seropositive.

The chain employs TRBV4-1 and TRBJ1-6, with D unclear. This CDR3 region has 17 residues. The germline V gene encodes CDR1 MGHRA and CDR2 YSYEKL. The ends were cut back, 0 bases at V and 8 bases at J, with 17 bases in the middle. CDR3 nucleotide sequence: TGCGCCAGCAGCCAAGACCCGGGAGCCCGTCGGTATTCACCCCTCCACTTT. It translates to CASSQDPGARRYSPLHF.

The chain couples TRBV6-5 to TRBJ1-6; D ambiguous. Per the germline V gene, CDR1 is MNHEY and CDR2 is SVGAGI. Trimming removed 7 bases from V and 4 bases from J, with 14 bases in between. This CDR3 contains 15 residues. In DNA, the CDR3 is TGTGCCAGCACCCCCACCGGGAGGTATAATTCACCCCTCCACTTT. As protein: CASTPTGRYNSPLHF.

The chain employs TRBV10-2 and TRBJ2-1; 8 bases align to TRBD1. The CDR3 is made up of 18 amino acids. Trimming took 3 bases from V and 5 from J; bases not matched to a gene: 15. Germline V lookup: CDR1 WSHSY, CDR2 SAAADI. This CDR3 is CASSESPYRTGKDNEQFF. CDR3 nucleotides: TGCGCCAGCAGTGAATCCCCTTACCGGACAGGGAAGGACAATGAGCAGTTCTTC.

The genes are TRBV19 and TRBJ2-7, with 10 bases aligning to TRBD1. Germline assignment: CDR1 LNHDA and CDR2 SQIVND (reference sequence). This CDR3 is built from 14 residues. V lost 7 bases, J lost 4 bases, and 7 bases stayed unmatched. CDR3 residues: CASNWGQGNYEQYF. The CDR3 coding sequence is TGTGCCAGTAATTGGGGACAGGGGAATTACGAGCAGTACTTC.

This clone was seen just once. The chain uses TRBV9 and TRBJ1-1; D gene uncertain. Between the trimmed V and J ends, which lost 0 bases and 4 bases, there was a span of 10 bases. CDR1 SGDLS and CDR2 YYNGEE come from the germline V gene. The CDR3 totals 14 residues. CDR3 DNA sequence: TGTGCCAGCAGCGTAGGGGCGGAGGGCACTGAAGCTTTCTTT. It yields the protein CASSVGAEGTEAFF.

The chain recombines TRBV7-2 with TRBJ1-1, with D unclear. The length of the CDR3 is 13 residues. V shed 5 bases and J shed 4 bases, with 11 bases lying between them. Germline V lookup: CDR1 SGHTA, CDR2 FQGNSA. CDR3 DNA sequence: TGTGCCAGCAGCCCCGGGGTACCCACTGAAGCTTTCTTT. Translating it yields CASSPGVPTEAFF.

This chain uses TRBV4-3 with TRBJ2-1, with 10 bases that match TRBD1. The CDR3 covers 15 residues. From germline, CDR1 is LGHNA and CDR2 YSLEER. V lost 4 bases, J lost 4 bases, and 4 bases stayed unmatched. The CDR3 sequence is CASSPGTGAYNEQFF. CDR3 nucleotide sequence: TGCGCCAGCAGCCCCGGGACAGGGGCTTACAATGAGCAGTTCTTC.

CDR3 coding DNA: TGTGCCAGCAGTTTATCGACTGATCAGCCCCAGCATTTT. Translated: CASSLSTDQPQHF. This chain connects TRBV27 to TRBJ1-5; D unclear. This CDR3 spans 13 amino acids. Trimming removed 0 bases at V and 5 bases at J, with 5 bases between. The germline gives CDR1 MNHEY, CDR2 SMNVEV (reference sequence).

A remark on this clone: Other DNA sequences in the same sample also yield this CDR3. J is TRBJ1-2 and V is TRBV4-3, with 7 bases aligning to TRBD1. This CDR3 spans 20 amino acids. CDR1 LGHNA and CDR2 YSLEER come from the germline V gene. J gave up 3 bases and V 1 base, and 20 bases lay outside the gene matches. The CDR3 sequence: CASSQVWTGGVRGGYYGYTF. Written as DNA, the CDR3 is TGCGCCAGCAGCCAAGTTTGGACAGGAGGGGTGCGAGGAGGTTACTATGGCTACACCTTC.

V and J are TRBV28 and TRBJ2-1, with a tentative D call TRBD1 (5 bases). The CDR3 covers 15 residues. From germline, CDR1 is MDHEN and CDR2 SYDVKM. V dropped 8 bases and J dropped 0 bases, with 14 bases sitting between them. CDR3 amino acids: CASGADKTSYNEQFF. The CDR3 region has the DNA TGTGCCAGCGGGGCAGACAAAACCTCCTACAATGAGCAGTTCTTC.

The J gene is TRBJ1-4, the V gene TRBV19, with 7 bases aligning to TRBD1. Per germline, CDR1 LNHDA and CDR2 SQIVND (reference sequence). The CDR3 runs to 15 residues. V lost 5 bases to trimming and J lost 8 bases; unmatched junction nucleotides: 11. CDR3 region: CASSALQGRREKLFF. CDR3 coding DNA: TGTGCCAGTAGTGCCCTACAGGGGCGGCGGGAAAAACTGTTTTTT. Full variable domain (remainder filled in from reference TRBV19 and TRBJ1-4): DGGITQSPKYLFRKEGQNVTLSCEQNLNHDAMYWYRQDPGQGLRLIYYSQIVNDFQKGDIAEGYSVSREKKESFPLTVTSAQKNPTAFYLCASSALQGRREKLFFGSGTQLSVL.

The chain combines TRBV11-2 with TRBJ2-5; 12 positions agree with TRBD2. CDR1 is SGHAT and CDR2 is FQNNGV in the germline V gene. The CDR3 covers 16 residues. V lost 5 bases to trimming and J lost 3 bases; unmatched junction nucleotides: 7. The CDR3 region has the DNA TGTGCCAGCAGCGGTCCGGGACTAGCGGGTGAAGAGACCCAGTACTTC. Its protein is CASSGPGLAGEETQYF.

The chain uses TRBV10-1 and TRBJ2-5; 9 nucleotides line up with TRBD1. V dropped 4 bases and J dropped 4; count of bases not matched to a gene: 7. The germline V gene encodes CDR1 WNHNN and CDR2 SYGVQD (reference sequence). CDR3 length equals 15 residues. CDR3 DNA: TGCGCCAGCAGTGCTGGGGACAGGGAAATAGAGACCCAGTACTTC. Residues: CASSAGDREIETQYF.

The chain carries TRBV10-3 and TRBJ1-1; D is perhaps TRBD1 (5 bases). The CDR3 totals 15 residues. V was shortened by 8 bases and J by 5 bases, with 21 bases between the two germline ends. Germline V gives CDR1 ENHRY, CDR2 SYGVKD. In DNA form, the CDR3 reads TGTGCCATCGGAGGGCAGGGAACTCCTAGTACTGAAGCTTTCTTT. This sequence encodes CAIGGQGTPSTEAFF.

J is TRBJ2-3 and V is TRBV4-1, with D perhaps TRBD2 (5 bases). The CDR3 length is 14 residues. The germline CDR1 and CDR2 sequences are MGHRA and YSYEKL. V was cut by 3 bases and J by 6 bases, with 13 bases left in between. In DNA, the CDR3 is TGCGCCAGCAGCCAGATTGATGGGAGCGATACGCAGTATTTT. Amino acids: CASSQIDGSDTQYF.

This chain's CDR3 is CASSTLTGGGHEQYF. DNA of the CDR3: TGCGCCAGCTCTACCTTAACAGGGGGCGGCCACGAGCAGTACTTC. This chain joins TRBV5-1 and TRBJ2-7, with 9 bases matching TRBD1. Germline CDR1 is SGHRS and CDR2 is YFSETQ. Trimming cost V 7 bases and J 5 bases; bases outside gene matches: 13. CDR3 length equals 15 residues. Drawing the rest from reference TRBV5-1 and TRBJ2-7, the complete variable domain is KAGVTQTPRYLIKTRGQQVTLSCSPISGHRSVSWYQQTPGQGLQFLFEYFSETQRNKGNFPGRFSGRQFSNSRSEMNVSTLELGDSALYLCASSTLTGGGHEQYFGPGTRLTVT.

The V call is TRBV6-5, the J call TRBJ1-2, with D unclear. CDR1 and CDR2 from the germline V gene are MNHEY and SVGAGI. Trimming removed 8 bases at V and 0 bases at J, with 7 bases between. The length of the CDR3 is 12 residues. CDR3 protein: CASGEANYGYTF. In nucleotides, the CDR3 is TGTGCCAGCGGGGAGGCTAACTATGGCTACACCTTC.

The rearrangement uses TRBV6-1 and TRBJ2-1; perhaps TRBD2 as D (6 bases). CDR1 is MNHNS, CDR2 SASEGT, per germline. The CDR3 sequence is 13 residues long. The V and J ends lost 6 bases and 11 bases respectively, with 17 bases between them. CDR3 sequence: CASSPGTPIKQFF. DNA for the CDR3: TGTGCCAGCAGCCCCGGGACTCCGATAAAGCAGTTCTTC.

The chain employs TRBV2 and TRBJ1-2; D is unclear. Germline V gene lookup returns CDR1 SNHLY and CDR2 FYNNEI. CDR3 size: 13 residues. V lost 5 bases and J lost 9, with 16 bases in between. CDR3 sequence reads: CASSNQQRRSYTF. Written as DNA, the CDR3 is TGTGCCAGCAGTAATCAACAGAGACGGAGCTACACCTTC.

The J gene is TRBJ2-3, the V gene TRBV7-9; 14 bases match TRBD2. This CDR3 spans 17 amino acids. Losses at the gene ends were 5 bases for V and 2 bases for J; bases not matched to a gene: 6. The germline gives CDR1 SEHNR, CDR2 FQNEAQ (reference sequence). DNA of the CDR3: TGTGCCAGCAGCCCGCCGGGACTAGCGGGGGCCACAGATACGCAGTATTTT. Its translation: CASSPPGLAGATDTQYF.

This clone was seen just once. The CDR3 sequence: CASSLFSGGALFF. In nucleotides, the CDR3 is TGTGCCAGCAGTTTATTTTCCGGGGGAGCACTGTTTTTT. The chain employs TRBV28 and TRBJ1-4; TRBD1 might be the D (5 bases). Deletions cut 1 base from V and 13 bases from J, with 13 bases between. The germline CDR1 and CDR2 sequences are MDHEN and SYDVKM. The CDR3 loop spans 13 amino acids.

The rearrangement uses TRBV4-3 and TRBJ2-6, with a weak D call TRBD2 (5 bases). Deletions cut 0 bases from V and 1 base from J, with 7 bases between. From germline, CDR1 is LGHNA and CDR2 YSLEER. CDR3 size: 16 residues. This CDR3 is CASSQDRGSGANVLTF. In DNA form, the CDR3 reads TGCGCCAGCAGCCAAGATCGGGGTTCTGGGGCCAACGTCCTGACTTTC.

The V gene is TRBV5-1, the J gene TRBJ1-6; 7 positions agree with TRBD1. Germline V lookup: CDR1 SGHRS, CDR2 YFSETQ. V trimming: 4 bases; J trimming: 4 bases; junction bases outside the gene matches: 8. The CDR3 covers 16 residues. The CDR3 sequence: CASSLQGDSYNSPLHF. DNA for the CDR3: TGCGCCAGCAGCCTCCAGGGGGACTCTTATAATTCACCCCTCCACTTT.